This T cell receptor (beta chain) was found in a study of shared clonotypes between healthy human individuals. Study context: There were three CD4 naive, three CD4 memory, two CD8 naive and one CD8 memory plates per donor. Broader study findings: Estimated clonotype richness was generally higher in naive than memory subsets.

Clones were sequenced by immunoSEQ multiplex PCR, and TCRdb holds only the in-frame ones, with some missing. The sample consists of under 850,000 clones, 72% of them appearing once. Division of CD4+ cells produced a CD45RA+ naive subset and a CD45RA-negative memory subset. A note on this clone: What it binds is not known.

J lost 5 bases, V lost 5 bases, and 22 bases had no gene match. The V gene's germline CDR1 is MNHEY and CDR2 SMNVEV (reference sequence). CDR3 length equals 20 residues. V usage is TRBV27 and J usage is TRBJ2-1; TRBD2 aligns across 9 bases. This clonotype was sampled from a woman aged 25 to 39 in good health. The sequenced sample was memory CD4+ T cells sorted from blood. Noted subset: CD45RA-negative fraction. The CDR3 here is CASSARLAGGPYVSDNEQFF. DNA of the CDR3: TGTGCCAGCAGTGCCCGCCTCGCGGGAGGGCCTTATGTGTCTGACAATGAGCAGTTCTTC.